These T cell receptor beta chains were read from a single sample in a study of T-cell memory formation after mild COVID-19. MiXCR, applied by TCRdb to the 5' RACE reads, yields one record per CDR3 protein. This sample has hundreds of thousands of distinct CDR3 sequences, with around 27% found just once. Sequenced: PBMCs or a T cell subset sorted from them (not recorded which). The source is an adult woman who had mild COVID-19 (a few samples of this study predate the infection). Cell type and time point are not known. Each CDR3 is given without its conserved first and last residue.

TRBV15	TRBJ1-1	ATSSVNTEAF
TRBV14	TRBJ2-1	ASSQPAGGHNEQF
TRBV3-1	TRBJ1-1	ASSPTTRIMNTEAF
TRBV2	TRBJ2-7	ASSEVGLAGGGEQY
TRBV30	TRBJ1-2	AWRAGYYGYT
TRBV20-1	TRBJ2-7	SAHGGYEQY
TRBV6-2/TRBV6-3	TRBJ2-5	ASSSGGLLEETQY
TRBV9	TRBJ2-2	ASSVGSGGGTGELF
TRBV7-2	TRBJ2-7	ASSQTPLVRSYEQY
TRBV18	TRBJ1-2	ASSPPGTAGSYT
TRBV20-1	TRBJ2-5	SARKEQQTQY
TRBV7-2	TRBJ1-5	ASSFQGAGNQPQH
TRBV20-1	TRBJ2-7	SASQGTTRYEQY
TRBV7-9	TRBJ2-1	ASSFLGVAAYNEQF
TRBV4-1	TRBJ2-7	ASSQPNGDEQY
TRBV24-1	TRBJ1-2	ATSDESLGYT
TRBV7-3	TRBJ1-6	ASSANHPGSPLH
TRBV4-2	TRBJ2-7	ASSQEGGQGPYEQY
TRBV18	TRBJ2-7	ASSPGQGGSYEQY
TRBV20-1	TRBJ2-7	SARPSGSFLYEQY
TRBV5-1	TRBJ2-1	ASSLVLSGIHEQF
TRBV12-3/TRBV12-4	TRBJ1-2	ASSPPSGVGGYT
TRBV18	TRBJ1-6	ASSQDSNSPLH
TRBV5-6	TRBJ1-3	ASSLVGGSGNTIY
TRBV7-3	TRBJ2-1	ASSSWTGGNEQF
TRBV19	TRBJ2-3	ATELGGGTDTQY
TRBV6-4	TRBJ1-1	ASKVDRGLTEAF
TRBV5-1	TRBJ2-5	ASTAGANPRYQETQY
TRBV9	TRBJ2-2	ASSVASGKGHGELF
TRBV12-3/TRBV12-4	TRBJ2-5	ASSYYRTDWGTQY
TRBV12-3/TRBV12-4	TRBJ2-3	ASSRVGGEGDTQY
TRBV4-3	TRBJ2-7	ASSADRYSYEQY
TRBV7-3	TRBJ2-1	ASSLMAGKYNEQF
TRBV5-1	TRBJ2-2	ASSLSLALANTGELF
TRBV12-3/TRBV12-4	TRBJ1-1	ASSRPYTEAF